This TCR beta chain was identified during a study of cytomegalovirus exposure and HLA in healthy donors. The repertoire was sequenced with immunoSEQ multiplex PCR; TCRdb's copy has only in-frame clones and lacks some. The repertoire holds under 200,000 clones, with around 85% as singletons. The specimen sequenced was PBMCs. The TCR was taken from a woman in her 30s in good health and CMV-seronegative.

CDR3 sequence: CASSEGLTFTTGHEQYF. The CDR3 coding sequence is TGTGCCAGCAGCGAGGGGTTGACGTTTACCACAGGGCACGAGCAGTACTTC. V and J are TRBV9 and TRBJ2-7; the D gene is possibly TRBD1 (6 bases). V dropped 3 bases and J dropped 5 bases, with 24 bases sitting between them. The germline CDR1 and CDR2 sequences are SGDLS and YYNGEE. This CDR3 is 17 amino acids long. Complete variable domain (other parts from reference TRBV9 and TRBJ2-7): DSGVTQTPKHLITATGQRVTLRCSPRSGDLSVYWYQQSLDQGLQFLIQYYNGEERAKGNILERFSAQQFPDLHSELNLSSLELGDSALYFCASSEGLTFTTGHEQYFGPGTRLTVT.